This is a list of T cell receptor beta chains from one sample in a study of blood T cell repertoires in COVID-19. Assay: immunoSEQ multiplex PCR; the TCRdb copy retains only in-frame clones and omits some. The sample consists of roughly 70,000 clones, around 74% of them appearing once. The sample comprised peripheral blood. These receptors came from a man aged 65 to 79 with acute or convalescent COVID-19. CDR3s include the opening cysteine and the closing phenylalanine or tryptophan. Each record gives: D gene, J gene, clone size, V gene, CDR3 length, CDR3 protein, CDR3 DNA. D genes are given only for firm matches. The size field is filled for only some rows; it gives once, few, many or a size class.

-,TRBJ1-5,few,TRBV15,15,CATSTYSGGNQPQHF,TGTGCCACCAGCACCTACAGCGGGGGCAATCAGCCCCAGCATTTT
TRBD1,TRBJ1-3,few,TRBV7-8,15,CASGQGVLSGNTIYF,TGTGCCAGCGGACAGGGGGTCCTCTCTGGAAACACCATATATTTT
-,TRBJ1-2,-,TRBV10-3,14,CATKEGLLNYGYTF,TGTGCCACCAAGGAGGGACTCCTTAACTATGGCTACACCTTC
TRBD1,TRBJ1-3,-,TRBV28,16,CASSFSGTGGSLTIYF,TGTGCCAGCAGTTTCTCCGGGACAGGGGGCAGTTTAACCATATATTTT
-,TRBJ1-5,many,TRBV6-5,15,CASSRQRSSNQPQHF,TGTGCCAGCAGCCGACAACGCAGTAGCAATCAGCCCCAGCATTTT
-,TRBJ2-3,-,TRBV7-3,17,CASSPSGETTYLDTQYF,TGTGCCAGCAGCCCAAGTGGCGAGACTACATACCTCGATACGCAGTATTTT
-,TRBJ2-6,-,TRBV2,16,CASKISRGYEANVLTF,TGTGCCAGCAAAATAAGCCGGGGGTATGAGGCCAACGTCCTGACTTTC
-,TRBJ1-2,once,TRBV7-2,15,CASSPPWAGNYGYTF,TGTGCCAGCAGCCCCCCCTGGGCAGGGAACTATGGCTACACCTTC
TRBD1,TRBJ1-4,few,TRBV19,13,CASSPGGEEKLFF,TGTGCCAGTAGTCCAGGGGGCGAGGAAAAACTGTTTTTT
-,TRBJ1-4,once,TRBV10-1,14,CASSDFGEGEKLFF,TGCGCCAGCAGCGACTTCGGGGAGGGCGAAAAACTGTTTTTT
-,TRBJ2-2,-,TRBV5-1,15,CASSLGTANTGELFF,TGCGCCAGCAGCTTGGGGACAGCGAACACCGGGGAGCTGTTTTTT
-,TRBJ2-3,once,TRBV19,17,CASSAGQRLLRTDTQYF,TGTGCCAGTAGTGCGGGACAGCGCCTCCTCCGCACAGATACGCAGTATTTT
TRBD1,TRBJ1-1,-,TRBV3-1/TRBV3-2,14,CASSRTTGGTEAFF,TGTGCCAGCAGCCGAACGACAGGGGGCACTGAAGCTTTCTTT
TRBD2,TRBJ2-7,-,TRBV28,16,CASSAQTSGSSGEQYF,TGTGCCAGCAGTGCCCAGACTAGCGGGAGTTCGGGTGAGCAGTACTTC
-,TRBJ2-7,few,TRBV6-5,13,CASSLRQFYEQYF,TGTGCCAGCAGTCTCCGACAATTCTACGAGCAGTACTTC
-,TRBJ2-2,-,TRBV24-1,18,CATSDPDMAGQNTGELFF,TGTGCCACCAGTGATCCCGACATGGCAGGGCAGAACACCGGGGAGCTGTTTTTT
-,TRBJ1-1,-,TRBV11-2,13,CASSLVANTEAFF,TGTGCCAGCAGCTTAGTAGCTAACACTGAAGCTTTCTTT
-,TRBJ1-1,-,TRBV7-2,15,CASSLVSGMNTEAFF,TGTGCCAGCAGCTTAGTTTCAGGGATGAACACTGAAGCTTTCTTT
TRBD1,TRBJ1-2,-,TRBV27,15,CASSSPRTGRAGYTF,TGTGCCAGCAGTTCCCCAAGGACAGGTCGTGCGGGCTACACCTTC
TRBD1,TRBJ1-2,-,TRBV7-9,13,CASSLGGDRDYTF,TGTGCCAGCAGCTTAGGGGGCGACAGGGACTACACCTTC
-,TRBJ2-1,-,TRBV2,14,CASSVSQDMDEQFF,TGTGCCAGCAGTGTTTCACAGGATATGGATGAGCAGTTCTTC
-,TRBJ2-1,-,TRBV24-1,13,CATSDGFLGEQFF,TGTGCCACCAGCGACGGGTTCCTGGGTGAGCAGTTCTTC
TRBD1,TRBJ1-5,few,TRBV19,15,CASSTQGAPDQPQHF,TGTGCCAGTAGTACCCAGGGGGCGCCGGATCAGCCCCAGCATTTT
-,TRBJ2-7,-,TRBV10-3,15,CAIRSGAGGQYEQYF,TGTGCCATCAGGTCCGGGGCAGGAGGGCAATACGAGCAGTACTTC
-,TRBJ2-5,once,TRBV7-7,16,CASSLGTGFSIETQYF,TGTGCTAGCAGCTTGGGTACAGGGTTCAGCATAGAGACCCAGTACTTC
TRBD1,TRBJ1-1,-,TRBV6-1,16,CASSEQGALRDTEAFF,TGTGCCAGCAGTGAACAGGGGGCGCTTAGGGACACTGAAGCTTTCTTT
TRBD2,TRBJ2-7,few,TRBV5-4,16,CASSLSAGGYSYEQYF,TGTGCCAGCAGCTTGTCGGCGGGAGGGTACAGCTACGAGCAGTACTTC
TRBD1,TRBJ1-1,-,TRBV12-3/TRBV12-4,12,CASSLDRNKAFF,TGTGCCAGCAGTCTGGACAGGAATAAAGCTTTCTTT
TRBD1,TRBJ2-7,once,TRBV7-2,12,CASSLTGNEQYF,TGTGCCAGCAGCCTGACAGGGAACGAGCAGTACTTC
-,TRBJ2-5,-,TRBV6-5,13,CASSLLRSVKENF,TGTGCCAGCAGTTTACTACGGTCCGTCAAGGAGAACTTC
-,TRBJ2-1,few,TRBV7-9,12,CASTDSRNEQFF,TGTGCCAGCACGGACAGTAGGAATGAGCAGTTCTTC
TRBD1,TRBJ2-1,-,TRBV24-1,15,CATSDLQDRSGQRFF,TGTGCCACCAGTGATTTGCAGGACAGGTCAGGGCAGAGGTTCTTC
TRBD2,TRBJ2-7,-,TRBV28,16,CASSLPRAGGHYEQYF,TGTGCCAGCAGTTTACCCCGAGCGGGAGGGCACTACGAGCAGTACTTC
-,TRBJ1-2,-,TRBV11-2,15,CASSFSAGTNYGYTF,TGTGCCAGCAGCTTCTCGGCAGGGACTAACTATGGCTACACCTTC
TRBD2,TRBJ2-3,-,TRBV5-1,17,CASRRYSGRADTDTQYF,TGCGCCAGCAGAAGATATAGCGGGAGGGCCGATACAGATACGCAGTATTTT
TRBD1,TRBJ2-2,-,TRBV28,16,CASKRQGNANTGELFF,TGTGCCAGCAAAAGACAGGGCAACGCGAACACCGGGGAGCTGTTTTTT
TRBD1,TRBJ1-2,-,TRBV28,14,CASSPGQTNYGYTF,TGTGCCAGCAGTCCGGGACAGACAAACTATGGCTACACCTTC